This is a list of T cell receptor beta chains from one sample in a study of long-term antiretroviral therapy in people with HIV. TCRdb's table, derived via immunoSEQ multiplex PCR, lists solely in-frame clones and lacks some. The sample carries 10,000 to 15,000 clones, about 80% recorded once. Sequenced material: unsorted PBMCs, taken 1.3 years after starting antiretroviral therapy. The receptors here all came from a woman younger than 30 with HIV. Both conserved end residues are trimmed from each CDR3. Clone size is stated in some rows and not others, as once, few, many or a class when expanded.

cdr3_aa: ASSSSGDRTSGRTGEQY
cdr3_length: 17
j_call: TRBJ2-7
v_call: TRBV5-1
clone_size: NA

cdr3_aa: ASSSGTGFGYT
cdr3_length: 11
j_call: TRBJ1-2
v_call: TRBV27
clone_size: NA

cdr3_aa: ASSQGPAGGEQY
cdr3_length: 12
j_call: TRBJ2-7
v_call: TRBV4-2
clone_size: once

cdr3_aa: ASSLAGSSYSNQPQH
cdr3_length: 15
j_call: TRBJ1-5
v_call: TRBV5-8
clone_size: NA

cdr3_aa: ASSRTVNYGYT
cdr3_length: 11
j_call: TRBJ1-2
v_call: TRBV6-5
clone_size: NA

cdr3_aa: ASSIPGQGVGGYT
cdr3_length: 13
j_call: TRBJ1-2
v_call: TRBV7-8
clone_size: NA

cdr3_aa: SASIHTQY
cdr3_length: 8
j_call: TRBJ2-3
v_call: TRBV20-1
clone_size: NA

cdr3_aa: ASAGLAYNEQF
cdr3_length: 11
j_call: TRBJ2-1
v_call: TRBV9
clone_size: once

cdr3_aa: AWRSWEKLF
cdr3_length: 9
j_call: TRBJ1-4
v_call: TRBV30
clone_size: NA

cdr3_aa: ASSYNRRLSYGYT
cdr3_length: 13
j_call: TRBJ1-2
v_call: TRBV27
clone_size: few

cdr3_aa: ASSLGREQF
cdr3_length: 9
j_call: TRBJ2-1
v_call: TRBV5-6
clone_size: NA

cdr3_aa: AGSGGNEQF
cdr3_length: 9
j_call: TRBJ2-1
v_call: TRBV2
clone_size: NA

cdr3_aa: ASSSSTDTDTQY
cdr3_length: 12
j_call: TRBJ2-3
v_call: TRBV7-9
clone_size: NA

cdr3_aa: SASQAYEQY
cdr3_length: 9
j_call: TRBJ2-7
v_call: TRBV20-1
clone_size: once

cdr3_aa: AWSVFSSGGYEQY
cdr3_length: 13
j_call: TRBJ2-7
v_call: TRBV30
clone_size: NA

cdr3_aa: ASRLGSSGNTIY
cdr3_length: 12
j_call: TRBJ1-3
v_call: TRBV5-1
clone_size: NA

cdr3_aa: ASSLNSYLNTEAF
cdr3_length: 13
j_call: TRBJ1-1
v_call: TRBV27
clone_size: NA

cdr3_aa: ASSYQTPDEKLF
cdr3_length: 12
j_call: TRBJ1-4
v_call: TRBV5-1
clone_size: NA

cdr3_aa: ASSLDYGGSDTQY
cdr3_length: 13
j_call: TRBJ2-3
v_call: TRBV5-1
clone_size: NA

cdr3_aa: ASSEQQGVNTGELF
cdr3_length: 14
j_call: TRBJ2-2
v_call: TRBV6-1
clone_size: NA

cdr3_aa: ASSLLSGRGGEQY
cdr3_length: 13
j_call: TRBJ2-7
v_call: TRBV27
clone_size: once

cdr3_aa: ASSWTAGGSTDTQY
cdr3_length: 14
j_call: TRBJ2-3
v_call: TRBV11-2
clone_size: NA

cdr3_aa: ASSQDRGRGVKLF
cdr3_length: 13
j_call: TRBJ1-4
v_call: TRBV4-3
clone_size: NA